Listed below are T cell receptor beta chains from one sample, sequenced in a study of T-cell memory formation after mild COVID-19. TCRdb processed the 5' RACE reads anew with MiXCR; each CDR3 protein has one entry. The table has fewer than 250,000 distinct CDR3 sequences, around 26% seen once. Sequencing was performed on PBMCs or a T cell subset sorted from them (not recorded which). These receptors were taken from an adult woman who had mild COVID-19 (a few samples of this study predate the infection). Cell type and time point are not known. CDR3s include the opening cysteine and the closing phenylalanine or tryptophan. D genes are given only for firm matches. The size field is filled for only some rows; it gives once, few, many or a size class.

V	size	J	D	DNA	CDR3
TRBV4-2	NA	TRBJ2-2	TRBD2	TGTGCCAGCAGTCAAACGGGACTAGCGGGGGCCGGGGAGCTGTTTTTT	CASSQTGLAGAGELFF
TRBV19	few	TRBJ1-5	NA	TGTGCCAGTAGTACCAAAACAGGGTATCAGCAGCCCCAGCATTTT	CASSTKTGYQQPQHF
TRBV9	NA	TRBJ2-7	NA	TGTGCCAGCAGCGAGGGGGACGGCACCTACGAGCAGTACTTC	CASSEGDGTYEQYF
TRBV10-3	few	TRBJ1-5	NA	TGTGCCATCAGTGAGTCGGTGGGGACCCAGCCCCAGCATTTT	CAISESVGTQPQHF
TRBV27	few	TRBJ2-1	NA	TGTGCCAGCAGTCCACTGCTCAGGGGCCATGAGCAGTTCTTC	CASSPLLRGHEQFF
TRBV28	NA	TRBJ2-7	NA	TGTGCCAGTGAGAGACAGGTCTCCCTTTCCTACGAGCAGTACTTC	CASERQVSLSYEQYF
TRBV6-1	NA	TRBJ2-7	NA	TGTGCCAGCAGTGAATCGCCGGGATGGGACGAGCAGTACTTC	CASSESPGWDEQYF
TRBV6-6	NA	TRBJ2-5	NA	TGTGCCAGCAGGCCGTTGGAGGAAGAGACCCAGTACTTC	CASRPLEEETQYF
TRBV2	few	TRBJ2-1	NA	TGTGCCAGCAGTGAACAGGTGACTAGGGGCAATGAGCAGTTCTTC	CASSEQVTRGNEQFF
TRBV19	few	TRBJ1-2	NA	TGTGCCAGTAGTAGTAAACTGGCAGGGACGAACTATGGCTACACCTTC	CASSSKLAGTNYGYTF
TRBV10-3	NA	TRBJ2-2	TRBD1	TGTGCCATCAGGACCGGACAGGTTATCACCGGGGAGCTGTTTTTT	CAIRTGQVITGELFF
TRBV12-3/TRBV12-4	few	TRBJ1-1	NA	TGTGCCAGCAGTCTAAGAGGGGGTGGGGCGGACACTGAAGCTTTCTTT	CASSLRGGGADTEAFF
TRBV6-6	few	TRBJ1-1	TRBD1	TGTGCCAGCAGTGTACAGGGGCCCCCGACTGAAGCTTTCTTT	CASSVQGPPTEAFF
TRBV12-3/TRBV12-4	NA	TRBJ1-2	NA	TGTGCCAGCAGTCCCAGCAGGGGTGACTATGGCTACACCTTC	CASSPSRGDYGYTF
TRBV20-1	NA	TRBJ2-5	NA	TGCAGTGCCCGGAGGCAGGGGAGGCAAGAGACCCAGTACTTC	CSARRQGRQETQYF
TRBV20-1	NA	TRBJ2-7	NA	TGCAGTGCCCCGCGGAGGGCCACCGAGCAGTACTTC	CSAPRRATEQYF
TRBV3-1	NA	TRBJ1-1	NA	TGTGCCAGCAGCCCTCGGACACGATCTGAAGCTTTCTTT	CASSPRTRSEAFF
TRBV24-1	few	TRBJ2-3	TRBD1	TGTGCCACCAGTGATTTGGGACAGGGTTTGTATTTT	CATSDLGQGLYF
TRBV25-1	few	TRBJ2-3	NA	TGTGCCAGCAGTGAATATTTGTCTAGCAGCCCGAGCACAGATACGCAGTATTTT	CASSEYLSSSPSTDTQYF
TRBV7-2	NA	TRBJ2-5	NA	TGTTCCAGCAGCTTAGAAGGGGGTGAGACCCAGTACTTC	CSSSLEGGETQYF
TRBV3-1	few	TRBJ1-1	NA	TGTGCCAGCAGACAGACCGGGAGGGACGGAGAAGAAGCTTTCTTT	CASRQTGRDGEEAFF
TRBV9	NA	TRBJ2-6	NA	TGTGCCAGCAGCCTCCTTGGTGGCTCTGGGGCCAACGTCCTGACTTTC	CASSLLGGSGANVLTF
TRBV5-1	NA	TRBJ2-7	NA	TGCGCCAGCAGCAAGGAACCGGGGCTGGGCCTCTACGAGCAGTACTTC	CASSKEPGLGLYEQYF
TRBV11-1	NA	TRBJ2-2	NA	TGTGCCAGCAGCTTAGTTCGACGGGTCACCGGGGAGCTGTTTTTT	CASSLVRRVTGELFF
TRBV6-6	NA	TRBJ2-7	NA	TGTGCCAGCAGTTACTCGCAGGGCTCCTACGAGCAGTACTTC	CASSYSQGSYEQYF
TRBV29-1	NA	TRBJ2-7	NA	TGCAGCGTTGAAGGAATTACCAGCTCCTACGAGCAGTACTTC	CSVEGITSSYEQYF
TRBV3-1	NA	TRBJ2-5	NA	TGTGCCAGCAGCCAAGTAGTAGAGACCCAGTACTTC	CASSQVVETQYF
TRBV18	NA	TRBJ2-1	TRBD2	TGTGCCAGCTCACCTTCTAGCGGGCCAAGATTCTACAATGAGCAGTTCTTC	CASSPSSGPRFYNEQFF
TRBV11-2	NA	TRBJ2-1	TRBD1	TGTGCCAGCAGCATTAGACAGGGCAATGAGCAGTTCTTC	CASSIRQGNEQFF
TRBV5-8	few	TRBJ1-4	NA	TGTGCCAGCAGCTTGGAGTGGGGGAATGAAAAACTGTTTTTT	CASSLEWGNEKLFF
TRBV2	NA	TRBJ2-3	TRBD1	TGTGCCAGCAGTCTACTAGGGACAGGGTACACAGATACGCAGTATTTT	CASSLLGTGYTDTQYF
TRBV6-6	NA	TRBJ2-3	NA	TGTGCCAGCAGTTACCAGCCCACAGATACGCAGTATTTT	CASSYQPTDTQYF
TRBV12-3/TRBV12-4	few	TRBJ2-7	TRBD2	TGTGCCAGCAGTCCAGGAGGCCTAGCGGGGGTATACGAGCAGTACTTC	CASSPGGLAGVYEQYF
TRBV13	NA	TRBJ1-2	TRBD1	TGTGCCAGCAGCTCGTACAGGGGGACGATCTATGGCTACACCTTC	CASSSYRGTIYGYTF
TRBV15	NA	TRBJ2-7	TRBD2	TGTGCCACCAGCAGAGATGGTAGCGGGGCCTACGAGCAGTACTTC	CATSRDGSGAYEQYF
TRBV12-3/TRBV12-4	few	TRBJ2-1	TRBD2	TGTGCCAGCAGTTTCGGGGGGGGTGAGCAGTTCTTC	CASSFGGGEQFF
TRBV12-3/TRBV12-4	few	TRBJ1-5	NA	TGTGCCAGCAGTCCTTCGCAGCAGCCCCAGCATTTT	CASSPSQQPQHF
TRBV7-2	few	TRBJ1-6	NA	TGTGCCAGCAGCCTATCCGGGGAATCACCCCTCCACTTT	CASSLSGESPLHF
TRBV25-1	few	TRBJ1-2	TRBD1	TGTGCCAGCTCTTCCCGACAGGGCTCTAACTATGGCTACACCTTC	CASSSRQGSNYGYTF
TRBV19	NA	TRBJ1-5	TRBD1	TGTGCCAGTAGGGTGACAGGGGCCACCAATCAGCCCCAGCATTTT	CASRVTGATNQPQHF
TRBV6-2/TRBV6-3	many	TRBJ2-6	NA	TGTGCCACAAGAAGAGGGGCTGGGGCCAACGTCCTGACTTTC	CATRRGAGANVLTF
TRBV12-3/TRBV12-4	NA	TRBJ1-2	TRBD1	TGTGCCAGCAGTGTCGGGACAGACTATGGCTACACCTTC	CASSVGTDYGYTF
TRBV9	few	TRBJ1-6	TRBD1	TGTGCCAGCAGCGTGGGGGGTAGGGGGCTGAGCTCACCCCTCCACTTT	CASSVGGRGLSSPLHF